This is a list of T cell receptor beta chains from one sample in a study of CD8+CD57+ T cells in acquired aplastic anemia. Via MiXCR, TCRdb re-called the reads, giving one row per CDR3 protein. The data show 150,000 to 200,000 distinct CDR3 sequences, 46% seen once. What was sequenced was sorted CD4+, CD8+, or CD8+CD57+ T cells (not recorded which) from PBMCs. These receptors were taken from a human donor in good health. The CDR3 runs from the conserved cysteine through the conserved F or W. D genes are given only for firm matches. Some rows mark clone size as missing; the rest say once, few, many or name a class of expanded clone.

- TRBD1 TRBJ1-2 TRBV5-4 TGTGCCAGCAGCAAACAGGGGATCCATGGCTACACCTTC CASSKQGIHGYTF
many - TRBJ1-4 TRBV20-1 TGCAGTGCTAGAAAAGGGGCTAATGAAAAACTGTTTTTT CSARKGANEKLFF
many - TRBJ2-3 TRBV24-1 TGTGCCACCAGTGACCCCTCTAGCACAGATACGCAGTATTTT CATSDPSSTDTQYF
- TRBD1 TRBJ1-2 TRBV13 TGTGCCAGCAGCTGGGGTGGGGGACAGGGTTTCTATGGCTACACCTTC CASSWGGGQGFYGYTF
many TRBD1 TRBJ2-6 TRBV7-2 TGTGCCAGCAGCCCGCACGGGACAGGGACTGGGGCCAACGTCCTGACTTTC CASSPHGTGTGANVLTF
many - TRBJ2-1 TRBV7-6 TGTGCCAGCAGGAGGGTGGGCCAAGGCAATGAGCAGTTCTTC CASRRVGQGNEQFF
many TRBD2 TRBJ2-7 TRBV20-1 TGCAGTGCTCCCCTTAGCGGGAGAATGACCTACGAGCAGTACTTC CSAPLSGRMTYEQYF
many - TRBJ2-5 TRBV18 TGTGCCAGCTCACTCGGACATGGGGAGACCCAGTACTTC CASSLGHGETQYF
many - TRBJ2-2 TRBV19 TGTGCCAGTAGTGTAGATGGTCTCCGCGGTAACACCGGGGAGCTGTTTTTT CASSVDGLRGNTGELFF
few TRBD2 TRBJ2-2 TRBV27 TGTGCCAGCAGCCGCCCTAGCGGGACCGGGGAGCTGTTTTTT CASSRPSGTGELFF
few TRBD2 TRBJ2-1 TRBV27 TGTGCCAGCAGTTTATGGACTAGCGGGTTAAGCTCCTACAATGAGCAGTTCTTC CASSLWTSGLSSYNEQFF
many TRBD2 TRBJ2-7 TRBV20-1 TGCAGTGCTAGAGCCCCCGGCGGGAGTCGGTACGAGCAGTACTTC CSARAPGGSRYEQYF
many - TRBJ1-2 TRBV20-1 TGCAGTGCTAGAAGTCCAGAAGCTAACTATGGCTACACCTTC CSARSPEANYGYTF
- - TRBJ2-3 TRBV25-1 TGTGCCAGCAGTCATTCTTCGACAACTACAACAGATACGCAGTATTTT CASSHSSTTTTDTQYF
many - TRBJ2-3 TRBV24-1 TGTGCCACCAGTGTGGGGCGACCAAGCACAGATACGCAGTATTTT CATSVGRPSTDTQYF